This T cell receptor beta chain appears in the sequencing data of a study of shared clonotypes between healthy human individuals. Overall study: Three plates each covered CD4 naive and memory; CD8 naive two, CD8 memory one. Overall study findings and caveats: Among the subsets, naive ones generally showed larger estimated richness than memory ones.

The authors split each subset's genomic DNA evenly across several immunoSEQ plates. Sequencing was performed with immunoSEQ multiplex PCR; in TCRdb, only in-frame clones are kept and a portion is missing. The table shows millions of clones, with over 90% occurring only once. Turning to this clone: Its specificity is unknown.

The CDR3 covers 13 residues. The trim removed 3 bases at V and 5 bases at J, leaving 2 bases unmatched. The germline V gene has CDR1 MNHEY and CDR2 SMNVEV (reference sequence). Sequencing was carried out using naive CD4+ T cells from PBMCs. Subset defined: CD45RA+ positively selected. This clonotype was obtained from a man aged 18 to 35 in good health. Some clones in this sample may be carry-over from other donors' samples. The V and J genes are TRBV27 and TRBJ2-5; 8 nucleotides align to TRBD1. The CDR3 region has the DNA TGTGCCAGCAGTTTCAACAGGGGGGAGACCCAGTACTTC. Translating gives CASSFNRGETQYF.